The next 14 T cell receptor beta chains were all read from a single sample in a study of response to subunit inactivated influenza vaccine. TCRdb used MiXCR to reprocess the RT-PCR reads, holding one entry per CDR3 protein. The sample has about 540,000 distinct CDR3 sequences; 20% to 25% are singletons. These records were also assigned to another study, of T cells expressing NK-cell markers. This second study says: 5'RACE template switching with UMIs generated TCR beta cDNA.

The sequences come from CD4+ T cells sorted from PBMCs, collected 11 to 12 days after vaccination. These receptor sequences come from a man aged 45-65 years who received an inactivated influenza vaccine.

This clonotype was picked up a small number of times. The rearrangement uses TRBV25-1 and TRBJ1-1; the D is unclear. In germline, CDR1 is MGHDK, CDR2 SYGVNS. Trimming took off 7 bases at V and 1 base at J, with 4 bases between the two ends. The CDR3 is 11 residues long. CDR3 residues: CASIRNTEAFF. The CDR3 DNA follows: TGTGCCAGCATTAGGAACACTGAAGCTTTCTTT. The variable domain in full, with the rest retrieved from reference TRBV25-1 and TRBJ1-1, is EADIYQTPRYLVIGTGKKITLECSQTMGHDKMYWYQQDPGMELHLIHYSYGVNSTEKGDLSSESTVSRIRTEHFPLTLESARPSHTSQYLCASIRNTEAFFGQGTRLTVV.

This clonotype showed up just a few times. The CDR3 DNA reads as TGCAGTGCCCCGACGGGACTCCACGACGAGCAGTACTTC. Protein sequence: CSAPTGLHDEQYF. This chain uses TRBV20-1 with TRBJ2-7, with a possible D match to TRBD2 (6 bases). The CDR3 loop spans 13 amino acids. Trimming took off 6 bases at V and 5 bases at J, with 17 bases between the two ends. Germline CDR1 is DFQATT and CDR2 is SNEGSKA (reference sequence).

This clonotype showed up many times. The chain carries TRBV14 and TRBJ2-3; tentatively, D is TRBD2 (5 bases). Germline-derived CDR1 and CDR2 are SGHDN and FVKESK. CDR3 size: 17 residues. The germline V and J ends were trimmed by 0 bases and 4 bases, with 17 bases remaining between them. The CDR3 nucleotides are TGTGCCAGCAGCCAAGATCCGTGGGATGGAGGACCAGATACGCAGTATTTT. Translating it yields CASSQDPWDGGPDTQYF.

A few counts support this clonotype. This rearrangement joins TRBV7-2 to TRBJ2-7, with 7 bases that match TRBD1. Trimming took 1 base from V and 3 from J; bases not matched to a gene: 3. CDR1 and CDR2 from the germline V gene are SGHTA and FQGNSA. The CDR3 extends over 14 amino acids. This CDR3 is CASSLEPGGYEQYF. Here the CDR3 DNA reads TGTGCCAGCAGCTTAGAACCAGGGGGCTACGAGCAGTACTTC.

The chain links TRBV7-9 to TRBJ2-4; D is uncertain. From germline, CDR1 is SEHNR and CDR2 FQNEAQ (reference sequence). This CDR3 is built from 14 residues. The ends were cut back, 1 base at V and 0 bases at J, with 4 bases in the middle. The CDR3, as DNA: TGTGCCAGCAGCTTAGAGATAGCCAAAAACATTCAGTACTTC. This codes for CASSLEIAKNIQYF.

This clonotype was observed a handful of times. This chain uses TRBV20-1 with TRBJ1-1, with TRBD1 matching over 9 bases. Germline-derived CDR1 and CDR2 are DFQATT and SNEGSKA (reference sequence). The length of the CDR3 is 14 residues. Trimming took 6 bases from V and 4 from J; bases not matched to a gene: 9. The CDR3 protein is CSALLTGGGTEAFF. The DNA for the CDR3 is TGCAGTGCCCTACTGACAGGGGGGGGCACTGAAGCTTTCTTT.

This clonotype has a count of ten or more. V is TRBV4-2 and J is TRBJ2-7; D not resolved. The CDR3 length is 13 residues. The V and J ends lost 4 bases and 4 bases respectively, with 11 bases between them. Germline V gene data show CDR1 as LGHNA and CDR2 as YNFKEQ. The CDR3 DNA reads TGTGCCAGCAGCCCCCCTGACTCTTACGAGCAGTACTTC. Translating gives CASSPPDSYEQYF.

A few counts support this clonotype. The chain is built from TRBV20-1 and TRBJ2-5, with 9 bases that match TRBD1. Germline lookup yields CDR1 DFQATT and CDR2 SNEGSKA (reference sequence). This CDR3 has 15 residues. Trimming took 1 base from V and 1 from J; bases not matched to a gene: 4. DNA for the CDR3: TGCAGTGCTAGAGTGGGACAGGGTGGCCAAGAGACCCAGTACTTC. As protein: CSARVGQGGQETQYF.

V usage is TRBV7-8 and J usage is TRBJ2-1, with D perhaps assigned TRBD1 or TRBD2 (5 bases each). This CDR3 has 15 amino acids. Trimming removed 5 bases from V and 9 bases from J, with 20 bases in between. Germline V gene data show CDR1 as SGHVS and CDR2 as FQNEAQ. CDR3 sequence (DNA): TGTGCCAGCAGCGCATACCGGGACCCAACCCGTGAGCAGTTCTTC. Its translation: CASSAYRDPTREQFF.

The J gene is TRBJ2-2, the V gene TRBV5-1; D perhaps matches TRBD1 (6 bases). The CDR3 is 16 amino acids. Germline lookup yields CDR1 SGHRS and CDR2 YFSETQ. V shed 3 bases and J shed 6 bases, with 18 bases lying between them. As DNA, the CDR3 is TGCGCCAGCAGCTCCGGTACAGGGTGGGGCGCCGGGGAGCTGTTTTTT. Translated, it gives CASSSGTGWGAGELFF.

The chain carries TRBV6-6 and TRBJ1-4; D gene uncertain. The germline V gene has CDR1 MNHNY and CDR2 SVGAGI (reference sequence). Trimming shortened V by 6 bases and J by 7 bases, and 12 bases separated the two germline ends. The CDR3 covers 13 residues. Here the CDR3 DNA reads TGTGCCAGCAGCCCCAACACCGTTGAAAAACTGTTTTTT. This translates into CASSPNTVEKLFF.

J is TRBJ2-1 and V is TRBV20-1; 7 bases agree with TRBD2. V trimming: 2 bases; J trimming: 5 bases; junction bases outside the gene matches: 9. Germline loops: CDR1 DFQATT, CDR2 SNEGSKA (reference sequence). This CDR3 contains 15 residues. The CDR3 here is CSARSSGEMHNEQFF. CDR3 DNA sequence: TGCAGTGCTAGATCCAGCGGGGAAATGCACAATGAGCAGTTCTTC.

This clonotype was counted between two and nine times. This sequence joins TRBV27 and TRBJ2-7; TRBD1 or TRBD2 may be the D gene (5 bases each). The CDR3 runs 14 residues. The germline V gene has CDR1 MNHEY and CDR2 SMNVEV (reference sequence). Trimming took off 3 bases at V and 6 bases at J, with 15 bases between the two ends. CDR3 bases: TGTGCCAGCAGTTTGGGGCTCCGGGGTGGCGAGCAGTACTTC. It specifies CASSLGLRGGEQYF.

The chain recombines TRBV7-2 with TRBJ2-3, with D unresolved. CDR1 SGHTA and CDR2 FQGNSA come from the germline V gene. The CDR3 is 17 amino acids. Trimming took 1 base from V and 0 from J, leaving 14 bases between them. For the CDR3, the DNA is TGTGCCAGCAGCTTAGTTTCCTCGGGTCCTAGCACAGATACGCAGTATTTT. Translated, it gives CASSLVSSGPSTDTQYF.